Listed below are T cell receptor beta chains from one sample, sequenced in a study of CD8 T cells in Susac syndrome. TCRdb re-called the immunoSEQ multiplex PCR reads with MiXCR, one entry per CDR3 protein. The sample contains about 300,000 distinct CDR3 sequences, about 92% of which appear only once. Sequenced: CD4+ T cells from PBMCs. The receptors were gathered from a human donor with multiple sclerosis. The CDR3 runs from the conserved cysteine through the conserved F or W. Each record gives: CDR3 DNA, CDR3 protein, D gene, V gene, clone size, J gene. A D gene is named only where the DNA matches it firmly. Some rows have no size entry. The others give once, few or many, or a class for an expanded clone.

CDR3nt: TGCGCCAGCAGCCAAAGACAGGGATCGAGCACTGAAGCTTTCTTT; CDR3aa: CASSQRQGSSTEAFF; d_gene: TRBD1; v_gene: TRBV4-3; abundance: .; j_gene: TRBJ1-1
CDR3nt: TGCAGTGCTAGAGGAGGCACACAACTTTCTGGAAACACCATATATTTT; CDR3aa: CSARGGTQLSGNTIYF; d_gene: .; v_gene: TRBV20-1; abundance: .; j_gene: TRBJ1-3
CDR3nt: TGTGCCAGCAGTGAAGCCCGGGTGGCCACTGAAGCTTTCTTT; CDR3aa: CASSEARVATEAFF; d_gene: .; v_gene: TRBV6-1; abundance: .; j_gene: TRBJ1-1
CDR3nt: TGCGCCAGCAGCCTCGCCTGGGACTTGGAGAACACCGGGGAGCTGTTTTTT; CDR3aa: CASSLAWDLENTGELFF; d_gene: .; v_gene: TRBV5-1; abundance: .; j_gene: TRBJ2-2
CDR3nt: TGTGCCAGCAGTTTATATATGTTGGGACAGGGGGCGGGAGAGACCCAGTACTTC; CDR3aa: CASSLYMLGQGAGETQYF; d_gene: TRBD1; v_gene: TRBV12-3/TRBV12-4; abundance: .; j_gene: TRBJ2-5
CDR3nt: TGCGCCAGCAGCTTGGCCGGGAGGAGTGAGCAGTTCTTC; CDR3aa: CASSLAGRSEQFF; d_gene: TRBD2; v_gene: TRBV5-1; abundance: .; j_gene: TRBJ2-1
CDR3nt: TGTGCCAGTAGCAAAGGGGGTAGCTACACCGGGGAGCTGTTTTTT; CDR3aa: CASSKGGSYTGELFF; d_gene: .; v_gene: TRBV19; abundance: .; j_gene: TRBJ2-2
CDR3nt: TGTGCCAGTAGTACGCCGGGCGTTCAAGAGACCCAGTACTTC; CDR3aa: CASSTPGVQETQYF; d_gene: .; v_gene: TRBV19; abundance: .; j_gene: TRBJ2-5
CDR3nt: TGTGCCACCCGGAAAGGGGCGGACTACACCGGGGAGCTGTTTTTT; CDR3aa: CATRKGADYTGELFF; d_gene: .; v_gene: TRBV6-6; abundance: .; j_gene: TRBJ2-2
CDR3nt: TGCAGTGCTCCACCCGGCCCGGTGATGAACACTGAAGCTTTCTTT; CDR3aa: CSAPPGPVMNTEAFF; d_gene: .; v_gene: TRBV20-1; abundance: .; j_gene: TRBJ1-1
CDR3nt: TGCAGCGTTTTGACTAGCGGGGGCCAAGAGACCCAGTACTTC; CDR3aa: CSVLTSGGQETQYF; d_gene: TRBD2; v_gene: TRBV29-1; abundance: .; j_gene: TRBJ2-5
CDR3nt: TGCAGTAAGAAATGGGGGGAAGAGACCCAGTACTTC; CDR3aa: CSKKWGEETQYF; d_gene: .; v_gene: TRBV29-1; abundance: .; j_gene: TRBJ2-5
CDR3nt: TGTGCCTGGGCCACAGGGGTACCTAATTCACCCCTCCACTTT; CDR3aa: CAWATGVPNSPLHF; d_gene: TRBD1; v_gene: TRBV30; abundance: .; j_gene: TRBJ1-6
CDR3nt: TGCAGCGCTTCATTAGGGAGCAACTACTATGGCTACACCTTC; CDR3aa: CSASLGSNYYGYTF; d_gene: .; v_gene: TRBV29-1; abundance: .; j_gene: TRBJ1-2
CDR3nt: TGTGCCAGCAGCCAAGGGGACTCGGGTGGCTACACCTTC; CDR3aa: CASSQGDSGGYTF; d_gene: .; v_gene: TRBV3-1; abundance: once; j_gene: TRBJ1-2
CDR3nt: TGTGCCAGTAGTATACAACTACTAGCGGCTTCCCAGTTCAATGAGCAGTTCTTC; CDR3aa: CASSIQLLAASQFNEQFF; d_gene: TRBD2; v_gene: TRBV19; abundance: .; j_gene: TRBJ2-1
CDR3nt: TGCAGCGGACTCGGACAGTCCTACGAGCAGTACTTC; CDR3aa: CSGLGQSYEQYF; d_gene: .; v_gene: TRBV29-1; abundance: once; j_gene: TRBJ2-7
CDR3nt: TGCAGTGCTAGAAGGAGCAGGGTGAATAACTATGGCTACACCTTC; CDR3aa: CSARRSRVNNYGYTF; d_gene: .; v_gene: TRBV20-1; abundance: .; j_gene: TRBJ1-2
CDR3nt: TGTGCCAGCAGTTTAGGTCTAGCCATTAACACAGATACGCAGTATTTT; CDR3aa: CASSLGLAINTDTQYF; d_gene: .; v_gene: TRBV12-3/TRBV12-4; abundance: .; j_gene: TRBJ2-3
CDR3nt: TGTGCCTGGAATCTCGGGACTAGCGGGAGCTATGAGCAGTTCTTC; CDR3aa: CAWNLGTSGSYEQFF; d_gene: TRBD2; v_gene: TRBV30; abundance: once; j_gene: TRBJ2-1
CDR3nt: TGTGCCTGGAGTGTGTCAGGCTATGGCTACACCTTC; CDR3aa: CAWSVSGYGYTF; d_gene: .; v_gene: TRBV30; abundance: few; j_gene: TRBJ1-2
CDR3nt: TGTGCCAGTAGTATGTCCGGGACAGGGGACTCACCCCTCCACTTT; CDR3aa: CASSMSGTGDSPLHF; d_gene: TRBD1; v_gene: TRBV19; abundance: .; j_gene: TRBJ1-6
CDR3nt: TGTGCCAGCAGTGTATACAGGTCCAATTCACCCCTCCACTTT; CDR3aa: CASSVYRSNSPLHF; d_gene: .; v_gene: TRBV2; abundance: .; j_gene: TRBJ1-6
CDR3nt: TGTGCCAGCAGTTATGGGCTACACTCCGGGGCCAACGTCCTGACTTTC; CDR3aa: CASSYGLHSGANVLTF; d_gene: .; v_gene: TRBV6-5; abundance: .; j_gene: TRBJ2-6
CDR3nt: TGTGCCAGCAGCCGGGGACAGAAAGCTTTCTTT; CDR3aa: CASSRGQKAFF; d_gene: TRBD1; v_gene: TRBV13; abundance: .; j_gene: TRBJ1-1
CDR3nt: TGTGCCAGCAGCCTGCGGACTAGCGGTCTCTCCTACGAGCAGTACTTC; CDR3aa: CASSLRTSGLSYEQYF; d_gene: TRBD2; v_gene: TRBV3-1; abundance: few; j_gene: TRBJ2-7
CDR3nt: TGTGCCTGGAGGGACCGACGGTACTATGGCTACACCTTC; CDR3aa: CAWRDRRYYGYTF; d_gene: .; v_gene: TRBV30; abundance: .; j_gene: TRBJ1-2
CDR3nt: TGCAGTGCTATCGACGACCAGCAGGTGCTCCATGAGCAGTTCTTC; CDR3aa: CSAIDDQQVLHEQFF; d_gene: .; v_gene: TRBV20-1; abundance: .; j_gene: TRBJ2-1
CDR3nt: TGTGCCAGCAGTGTGGGGGGGACTGGGTACAATGAGCAGTTCTTC; CDR3aa: CASSVGGTGYNEQFF; d_gene: TRBD2; v_gene: TRBV2; abundance: .; j_gene: TRBJ2-1
CDR3nt: TGTGCCAGCTCACCCCCAGGTAAGGGGGCATTAAACACTGAAGCTTTCTTT; CDR3aa: CASSPPGKGALNTEAFF; d_gene: TRBD1; v_gene: TRBV18; abundance: .; j_gene: TRBJ1-1
CDR3nt: TGCGCCAGCAGCTCAACCGAGACAGGCCCTGAGCAGTACTTC; CDR3aa: CASSSTETGPEQYF; d_gene: .; v_gene: TRBV5-1; abundance: .; j_gene: TRBJ2-7
CDR3nt: TGTGCCAGCAGCGCCCATGGGAGGGGTTCCTACAATGAGCAGTTCTTC; CDR3aa: CASSAHGRGSYNEQFF; d_gene: TRBD2; v_gene: TRBV7-2; abundance: .; j_gene: TRBJ2-1
CDR3nt: TGCGCCACCAGGACTAGCGGGAGGCAAGAGACCCAGTACTTC; CDR3aa: CATRTSGRQETQYF; d_gene: TRBD2; v_gene: TRBV10-2; abundance: .; j_gene: TRBJ2-5
CDR3nt: TGTGCCAGCAGCCAAGGGGATCAACACGAGCAGTACTTC; CDR3aa: CASSQGDQHEQYF; d_gene: .; v_gene: TRBV3-1; abundance: .; j_gene: TRBJ2-7
CDR3nt: TGTGCCAGCAGTTCCGACAGGGTTCGAGATCAGCCCCAGCATTTT; CDR3aa: CASSSDRVRDQPQHF; d_gene: TRBD1; v_gene: TRBV12-3/TRBV12-4; abundance: .; j_gene: TRBJ1-5
CDR3nt: TGTGCCAGCAGCTCAGACAGCGACTATGGCTACACCTTC; CDR3aa: CASSSDSDYGYTF; d_gene: .; v_gene: TRBV6-6; abundance: .; j_gene: TRBJ1-2
CDR3nt: TGTGCCAGCAGCTTAGGGGACAAGTCCGGGCTCAAAGCTTTCTTT; CDR3aa: CASSLGDKSGLKAFF; d_gene: .; v_gene: TRBV7-9; abundance: .; j_gene: TRBJ1-1
CDR3nt: TGTGCCAGCATCCCCTTTGGATCGTCAAGGACTAATGAAAAACTGTTTTTT; CDR3aa: CASIPFGSSRTNEKLFF; d_gene: .; v_gene: TRBV7-9; abundance: .; j_gene: TRBJ1-4
CDR3nt: TGTGCCACCAGCGCCGGGCTCCGGTCCCCATACAATGAGCAGTTCTTC; CDR3aa: CATSAGLRSPYNEQFF; d_gene: .; v_gene: TRBV15; abundance: once; j_gene: TRBJ2-1
CDR3nt: TGTGCCAGCATCAGAGGACTAGCGGGGGACACAGATACGCAGTATTTT; CDR3aa: CASIRGLAGDTDTQYF; d_gene: TRBD2; v_gene: TRBV2; abundance: .; j_gene: TRBJ2-3
CDR3nt: TGTGCCAGCAGCCCTCCAGGCCCTCTTAAGACCACTGAAGCTTTCTTT; CDR3aa: CASSPPGPLKTTEAFF; d_gene: .; v_gene: TRBV5-4; abundance: .; j_gene: TRBJ1-1
CDR3nt: TGCAGCGTTGAAGATCTACCGGGACAGTATGGCTACACCTTC; CDR3aa: CSVEDLPGQYGYTF; d_gene: TRBD1; v_gene: TRBV29-1; abundance: .; j_gene: TRBJ1-2
CDR3nt: TGCAGCGTGGCCTGGGACACCTCCTACGAGCAGTACTTC; CDR3aa: CSVAWDTSYEQYF; d_gene: .; v_gene: TRBV29-1; abundance: .; j_gene: TRBJ2-7
CDR3nt: TGCAGCGTTGAAGTACTAGCGGTCAGCACAGATACGCAGTATTTT; CDR3aa: CSVEVLAVSTDTQYF; d_gene: TRBD2; v_gene: TRBV29-1; abundance: .; j_gene: TRBJ2-3
CDR3nt: TGTGCCAGCAAGGAGGGCCCGGGGAGCGAGCAGTACTTC; CDR3aa: CASKEGPGSEQYF; d_gene: .; v_gene: TRBV12-3/TRBV12-4; abundance: .; j_gene: TRBJ2-7
CDR3nt: TGTGCCAGTAGTAGAGGGGCTAGAGGCATTCAGTACTTC; CDR3aa: CASSRGARGIQYF; d_gene: .; v_gene: TRBV19; abundance: once; j_gene: TRBJ2-4
CDR3nt: TGTGCCAGCAGCCGACAGCGGGGGGCTAGGGAGACCCAGTACTTC; CDR3aa: CASSRQRGARETQYF; d_gene: TRBD2; v_gene: TRBV7-2; abundance: .; j_gene: TRBJ2-5
CDR3nt: TGCGCCAGCAGCCCGCCCAAACTAGCGGGCCCAGATACGCAGTATTTT; CDR3aa: CASSPPKLAGPDTQYF; d_gene: TRBD2; v_gene: TRBV5-1; abundance: .; j_gene: TRBJ2-3
CDR3nt: TGTGCCAGCGGAAAGACTAGCGGGAGCGGCTCCTACAATGAGCAGTTCTTC; CDR3aa: CASGKTSGSGSYNEQFF; d_gene: TRBD2; v_gene: TRBV12-3/TRBV12-4; abundance: .; j_gene: TRBJ2-1
CDR3nt: TGTGCCAGCAGTTCCTGGACAGGGGACGAGCAGTACTTC; CDR3aa: CASSSWTGDEQYF; d_gene: TRBD1; v_gene: TRBV12-3/TRBV12-4; abundance: .; j_gene: TRBJ2-7